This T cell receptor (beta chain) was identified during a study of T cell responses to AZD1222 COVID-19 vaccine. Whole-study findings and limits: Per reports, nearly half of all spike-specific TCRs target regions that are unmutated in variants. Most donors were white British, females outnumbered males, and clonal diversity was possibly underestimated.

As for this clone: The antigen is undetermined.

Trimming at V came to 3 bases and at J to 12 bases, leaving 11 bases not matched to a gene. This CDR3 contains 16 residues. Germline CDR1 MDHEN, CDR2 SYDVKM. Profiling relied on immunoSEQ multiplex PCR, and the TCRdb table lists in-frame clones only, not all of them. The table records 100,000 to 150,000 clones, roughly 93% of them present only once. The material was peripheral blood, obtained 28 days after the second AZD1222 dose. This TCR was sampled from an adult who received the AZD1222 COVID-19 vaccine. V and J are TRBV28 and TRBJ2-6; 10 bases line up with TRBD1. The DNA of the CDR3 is TGTGCCAGCAGTTTTCGGCGGTCCGGGACAGGGGTCGTCCTGACTTTC. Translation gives CASSFRRSGTGVVLTF. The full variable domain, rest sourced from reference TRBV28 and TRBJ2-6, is DVKVTQSSRYLVKRTGEKVFLECVQDMDHENMFWYRQDPGLGLRLIYFSYDVKMKEKGDIPEGYSVSREKKERFSLILESASTNQTSMYLCASSFRRSGTGVVLTFGAGSRLTVL.